The subject of this entry is one TCR beta chain. Original handling: Nucleated cell number was recorded as an estimate derived from reference gene primer amplification. Here immunoSEQ multiplex PCR was the method, and the copy in TCRdb shows in-frame clones only, minus some. V and J calls and clone size come straight from that table; D and trimming were deduced from the DNA. Among 35,000 to 50,000 clones, about 89% were seen once, and the ten largest hold 15% to 17%. CDR1 and CDR2 (germline): SEHNR, FQNEAQ (reference sequence). The CDR3 spans 14 residues. The V gene end was trimmed by 9 bases and the J gene end by 5 bases; junction bases not matched to a gene: 6. This record comes from a study of blood T cell repertoires in COVID-19. In the study overall: Samples taken during acute and convalescent COVID-19 were collected in the United States, Italy and Spain. From T cells, B-cell-depleted T cells, or PBMCs came the material, which was cDNA or gDNA.

Sequenced input: peripheral blood. The sequence came from a woman aged 25 to 45 in a cohort sampled during active COVID-19. The chain carries TRBV7-9 and TRBJ2-3, with 12 bases fitting TRBD2. CDR3: CASRLAGALDTQYF. In nucleotides, the CDR3 is TGTGCCAGTAGACTAGCGGGAGCTTTAGATACGCAGTATTTT.